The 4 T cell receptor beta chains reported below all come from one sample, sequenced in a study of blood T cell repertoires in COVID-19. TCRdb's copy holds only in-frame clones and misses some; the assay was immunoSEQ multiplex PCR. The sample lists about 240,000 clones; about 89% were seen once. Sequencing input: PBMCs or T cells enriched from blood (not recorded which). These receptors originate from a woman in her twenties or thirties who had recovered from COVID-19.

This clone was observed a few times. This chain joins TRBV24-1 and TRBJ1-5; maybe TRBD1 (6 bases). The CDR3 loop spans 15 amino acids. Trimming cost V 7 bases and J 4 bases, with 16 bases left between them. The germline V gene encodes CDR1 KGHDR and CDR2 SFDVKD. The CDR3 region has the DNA TGTGCCACCAGGGGCGGAGGGGGGGCTAATCAGCCCCAGCATTTT. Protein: CATRGGGGANQPQHF.

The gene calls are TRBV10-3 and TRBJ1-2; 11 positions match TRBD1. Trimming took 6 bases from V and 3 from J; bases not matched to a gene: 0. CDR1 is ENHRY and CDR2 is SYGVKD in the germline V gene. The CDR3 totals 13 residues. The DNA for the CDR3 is TGTGCCATCAGGGGACAGGGGGACTATGGCTACACCTTC. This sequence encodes CAIRGQGDYGYTF.

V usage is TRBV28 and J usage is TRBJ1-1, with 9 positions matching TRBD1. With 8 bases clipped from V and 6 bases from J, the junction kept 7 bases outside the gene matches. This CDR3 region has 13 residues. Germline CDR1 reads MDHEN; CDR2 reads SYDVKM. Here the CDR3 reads CASGPGQGSEAFF. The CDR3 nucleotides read TGTGCCAGCGGCCCGGGACAGGGCTCTGAAGCTTTCTTT. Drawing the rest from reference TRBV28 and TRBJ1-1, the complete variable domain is DVKVTQSSRYLVKRTGEKVFLECVQDMDHENMFWYRQDPGLGLRLIYFSYDVKMKEKGDIPEGYSVSREKKERFSLILESASTNQTSMYLCASGPGQGSEAFFGQGTRLTVV.

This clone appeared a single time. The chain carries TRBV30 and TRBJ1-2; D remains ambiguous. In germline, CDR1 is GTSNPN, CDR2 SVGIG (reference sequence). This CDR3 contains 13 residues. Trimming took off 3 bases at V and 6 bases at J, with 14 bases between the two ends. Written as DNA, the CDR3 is TGTGCCTGGAGAAACGGAGGGCGGGATGGCTACACCTTC. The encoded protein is CAWRNGGRDGYTF.